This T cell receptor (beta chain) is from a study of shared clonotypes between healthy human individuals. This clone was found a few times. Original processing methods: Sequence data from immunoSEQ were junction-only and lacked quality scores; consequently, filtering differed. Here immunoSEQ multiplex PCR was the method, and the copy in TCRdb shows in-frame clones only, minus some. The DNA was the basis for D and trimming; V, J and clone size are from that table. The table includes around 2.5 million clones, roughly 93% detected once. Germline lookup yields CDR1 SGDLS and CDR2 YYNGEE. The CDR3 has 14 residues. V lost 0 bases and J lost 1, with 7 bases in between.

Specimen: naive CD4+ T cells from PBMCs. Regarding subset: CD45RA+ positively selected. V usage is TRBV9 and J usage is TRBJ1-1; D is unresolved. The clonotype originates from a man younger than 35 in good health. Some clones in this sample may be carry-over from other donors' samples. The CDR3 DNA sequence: TGTGCCAGCAGCGTAGGGCGGAGGAACACTGAAGCTTTCTTT. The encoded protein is CASSVGRRNTEAFF.